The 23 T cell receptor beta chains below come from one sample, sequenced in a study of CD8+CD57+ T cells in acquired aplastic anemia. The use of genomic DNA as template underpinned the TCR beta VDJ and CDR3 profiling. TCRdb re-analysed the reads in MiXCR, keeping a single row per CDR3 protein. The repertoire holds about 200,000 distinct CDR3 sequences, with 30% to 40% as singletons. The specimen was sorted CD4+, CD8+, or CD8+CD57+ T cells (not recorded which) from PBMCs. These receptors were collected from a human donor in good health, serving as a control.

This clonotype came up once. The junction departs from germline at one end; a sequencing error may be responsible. The CDR3 coding sequence is TGTGCCCGCTCACCACTAAAGAACGTCAATTCACCCCTCCACTTT. This encodes CARSPLKNVNSPLHF. The genes are TRBV18 and TRBJ1-6; D call uncertain. The CDR3 is 15 residues long. Germline V gene data show CDR1 as KGHSH and CDR2 as LQKENI.

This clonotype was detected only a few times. The CDR3 spells CASSYSSAGTEAFF. The CDR3 nucleotides are TGTGCCAGCAGCTATAGTTCGGCGGGCACTGAAGCTTTCTTT. The V and J genes are TRBV6-4 and TRBJ1-1; D gene unclear. The CDR3 runs 14 residues. V was cut by 6 bases and J by 4 bases, with 15 bases left in between. Germline V gene sequence: CDR1 MRHNA, CDR2 SNTAGT.

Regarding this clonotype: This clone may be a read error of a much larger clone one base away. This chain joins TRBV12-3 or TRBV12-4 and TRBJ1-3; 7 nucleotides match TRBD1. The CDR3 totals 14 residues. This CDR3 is CASSRQGSGNTMYF. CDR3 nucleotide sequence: TGTGCCAGCAGCAGACAGGGTTCTGGAAACACCATGTATTTT.

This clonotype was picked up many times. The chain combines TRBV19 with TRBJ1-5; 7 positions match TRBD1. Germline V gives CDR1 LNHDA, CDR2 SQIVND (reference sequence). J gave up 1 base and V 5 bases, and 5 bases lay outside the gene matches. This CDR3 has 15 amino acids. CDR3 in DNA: TGTGCCAGTAGTTTTGGGACAGTCAGCAATCAGCCCCAGCATTTT. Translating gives CASSFGTVSNQPQHF.

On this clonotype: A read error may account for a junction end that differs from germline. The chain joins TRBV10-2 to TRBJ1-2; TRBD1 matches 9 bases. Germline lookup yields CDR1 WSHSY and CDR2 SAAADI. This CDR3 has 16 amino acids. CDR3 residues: CASSQNPGQGGLGYTF. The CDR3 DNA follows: TGTGCCAGCAGCCAAAATCCGGGACAGGGAGGGTTGGGCTACACCTTC.

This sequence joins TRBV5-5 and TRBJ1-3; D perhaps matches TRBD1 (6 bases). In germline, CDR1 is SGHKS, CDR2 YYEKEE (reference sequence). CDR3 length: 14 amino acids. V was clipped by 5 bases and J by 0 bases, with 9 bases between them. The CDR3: CASRDSYSGNTIYF. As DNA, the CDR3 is TGTGCCAGCAGGGACAGTTACTCTGGAAACACCATATATTTT.

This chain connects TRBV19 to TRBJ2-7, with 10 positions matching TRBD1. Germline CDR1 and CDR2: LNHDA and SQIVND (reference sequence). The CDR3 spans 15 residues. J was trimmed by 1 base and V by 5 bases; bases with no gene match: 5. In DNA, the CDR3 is TGTGCCAGTAGTGCCGGACAGGGGGGGTCCTACGAGCAGTACTTC. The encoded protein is CASSAGQGGSYEQYF.

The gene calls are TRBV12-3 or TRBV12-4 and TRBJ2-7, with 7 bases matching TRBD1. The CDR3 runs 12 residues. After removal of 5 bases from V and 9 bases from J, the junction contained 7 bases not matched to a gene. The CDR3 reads CASSAGTVGQYF. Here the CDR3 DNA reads TGTGCCAGCAGTGCCGGGACAGTCGGGCAGTACTTC.

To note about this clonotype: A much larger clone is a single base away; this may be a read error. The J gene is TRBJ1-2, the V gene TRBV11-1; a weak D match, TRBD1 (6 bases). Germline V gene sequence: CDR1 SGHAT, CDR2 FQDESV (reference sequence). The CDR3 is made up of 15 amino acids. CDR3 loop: CAGSSAFTGRGGYTF. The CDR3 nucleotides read TGTGCCGGCAGTTCCGCATTTACCGGCAGGGGAGGCTACACCTTC.

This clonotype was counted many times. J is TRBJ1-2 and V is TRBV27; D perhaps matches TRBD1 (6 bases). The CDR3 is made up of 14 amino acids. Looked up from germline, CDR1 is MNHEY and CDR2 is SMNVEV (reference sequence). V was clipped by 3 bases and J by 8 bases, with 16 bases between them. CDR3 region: CASSFTGGQGGYTF. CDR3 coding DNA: TGTGCCAGCAGTTTTACGGGGGGCCAAGGAGGCTACACCTTC.

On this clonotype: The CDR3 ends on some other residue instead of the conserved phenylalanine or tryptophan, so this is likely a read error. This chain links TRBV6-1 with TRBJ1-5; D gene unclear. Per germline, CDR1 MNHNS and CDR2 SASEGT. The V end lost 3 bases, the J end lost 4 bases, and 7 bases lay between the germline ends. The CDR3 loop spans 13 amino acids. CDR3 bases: TGTGCCAGCAGTGACCTCGAGAATCAGCCCCAGCATTTA. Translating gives CASSDLENQPQHL.

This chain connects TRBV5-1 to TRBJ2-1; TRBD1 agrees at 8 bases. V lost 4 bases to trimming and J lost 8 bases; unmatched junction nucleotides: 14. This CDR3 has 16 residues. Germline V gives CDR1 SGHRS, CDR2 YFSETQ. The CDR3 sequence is CASSPGTTGGLHEQFF. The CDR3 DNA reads TGCGCCAGCAGCCCGGGGACCACAGGGGGATTACATGAGCAGTTCTTC.

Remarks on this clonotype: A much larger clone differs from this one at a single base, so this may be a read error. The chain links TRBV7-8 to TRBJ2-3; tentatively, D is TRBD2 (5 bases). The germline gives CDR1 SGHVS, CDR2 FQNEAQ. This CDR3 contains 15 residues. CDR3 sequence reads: CAGSSRSGWTDTQYF. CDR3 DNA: TGTGCCGGCAGCTCCCGCTCGGGATGGACAGATACGCAGTATTTT.

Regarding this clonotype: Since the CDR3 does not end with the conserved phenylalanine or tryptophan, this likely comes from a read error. The CDR3: CASRGDRASNYGYTS. Written as DNA, the CDR3 is TGTGCCAGCAGAGGAGACAGGGCCTCGAACTATGGCTACACCTCC. This sequence joins TRBV2 and TRBJ1-2; 7 bases match TRBD1. This CDR3 is 15 amino acids long. V trimming: 6 bases; J trimming: 2 bases; junction bases outside the gene matches: 9. Germline V lookup: CDR1 SNHLY, CDR2 FYNNEI.

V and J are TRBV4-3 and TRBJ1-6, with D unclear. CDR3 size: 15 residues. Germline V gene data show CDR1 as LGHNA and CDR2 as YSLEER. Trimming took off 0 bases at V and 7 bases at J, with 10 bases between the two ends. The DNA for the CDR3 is TGCGCCAGCAGCCAAGATGTACAGCTGAATTCACCCCTCCACTTT. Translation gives CASSQDVQLNSPLHF.

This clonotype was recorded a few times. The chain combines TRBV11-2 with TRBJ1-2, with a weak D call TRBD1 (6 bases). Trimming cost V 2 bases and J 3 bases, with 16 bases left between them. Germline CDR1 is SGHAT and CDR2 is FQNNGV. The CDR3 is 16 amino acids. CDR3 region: CASSLLLAGAHYGYTF. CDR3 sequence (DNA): TGTGCCAGCAGCTTATTATTGGCAGGGGCCCACTATGGCTACACCTTC.

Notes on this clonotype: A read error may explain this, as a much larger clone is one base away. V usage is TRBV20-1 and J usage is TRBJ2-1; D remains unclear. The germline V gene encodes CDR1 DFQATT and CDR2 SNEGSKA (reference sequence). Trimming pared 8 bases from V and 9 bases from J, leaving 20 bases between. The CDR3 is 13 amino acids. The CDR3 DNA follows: TGCAGTCCGAAGGACCAAACAAACAGTGAGCAGTTCTTC. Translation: CSPKDQTNSEQFF.

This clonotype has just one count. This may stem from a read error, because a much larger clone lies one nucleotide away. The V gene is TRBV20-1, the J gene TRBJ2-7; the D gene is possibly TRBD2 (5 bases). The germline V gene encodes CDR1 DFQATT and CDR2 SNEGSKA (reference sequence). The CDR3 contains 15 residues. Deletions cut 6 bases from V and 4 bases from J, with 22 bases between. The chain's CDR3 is CSAASRTTAGYEQYF. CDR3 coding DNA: TGCAGTGCCGCTAGCAGGACCACAGCTGGATACGAGCAGTACTTC.

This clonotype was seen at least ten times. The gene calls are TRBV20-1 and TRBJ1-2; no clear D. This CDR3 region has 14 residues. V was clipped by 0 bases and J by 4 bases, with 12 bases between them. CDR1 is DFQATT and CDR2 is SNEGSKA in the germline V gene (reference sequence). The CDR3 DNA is TGCAGTGCTAGAGAGGCTTCCGAGACCTATGGCTACACCTTC. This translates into CSAREASETYGYTF.

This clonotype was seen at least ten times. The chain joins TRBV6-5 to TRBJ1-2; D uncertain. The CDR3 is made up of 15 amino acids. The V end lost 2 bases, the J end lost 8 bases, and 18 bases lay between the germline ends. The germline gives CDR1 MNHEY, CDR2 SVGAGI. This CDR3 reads CASSYTLRWLEGYTF. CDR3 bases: TGTGCCAGCAGTTACACGCTAAGGTGGTTGGAGGGCTACACCTTC.

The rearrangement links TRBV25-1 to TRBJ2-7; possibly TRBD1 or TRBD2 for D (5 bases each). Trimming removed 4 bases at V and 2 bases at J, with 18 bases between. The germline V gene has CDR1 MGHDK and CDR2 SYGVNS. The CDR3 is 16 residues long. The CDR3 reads CASSAPRTGTTYEQYF. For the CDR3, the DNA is TGTGCCAGCAGTGCTCCTAGGACCGGGACGACCTACGAGCAGTACTTC.

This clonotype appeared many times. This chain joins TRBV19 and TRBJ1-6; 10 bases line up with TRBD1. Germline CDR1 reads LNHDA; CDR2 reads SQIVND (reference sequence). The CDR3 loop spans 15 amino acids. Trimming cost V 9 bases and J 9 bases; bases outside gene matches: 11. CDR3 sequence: CASSPGTGVGSPLHF. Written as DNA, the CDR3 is TGTGCCAGCAGTCCCGGGACAGGGGTTGGTTCACCCCTCCACTTT.

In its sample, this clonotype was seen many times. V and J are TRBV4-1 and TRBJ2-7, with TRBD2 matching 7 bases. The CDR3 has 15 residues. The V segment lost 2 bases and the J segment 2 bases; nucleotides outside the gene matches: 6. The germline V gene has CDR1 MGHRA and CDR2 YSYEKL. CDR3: CASSQPVAGAYEQYF. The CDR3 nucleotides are TGCGCCAGCAGCCAACCCGTGGCGGGAGCCTACGAGCAGTACTTC.